The 17 T cell receptor beta chains given below trace back to one sample, sequenced in a study of blood T cell repertoires in COVID-19. TCRdb keeps only in-frame clones here, not all; method: immunoSEQ multiplex PCR. Seen here are roughly 450,000 clones, about nine tenths observed once, and the top ten hold about 0.6%. Specimen: PBMCs or T cells enriched from blood (not recorded which). All receptors come from a man younger than 35 who had recovered from COVID-19.

The chain is built from TRBV5-5 and TRBJ2-7; tentative D call: TRBD1 (6 bases). CDR3 length: 12 amino acids. Germline values: CDR1 SGHKS, CDR2 YYEKEE (reference sequence). Trimming left V 6 bases short and J 6 bases short, with 13 bases between. The CDR3 sequence is CASTIQGTEQYF. The CDR3 DNA reads TGTGCCAGCACCATCCAGGGGACCGAGCAGTACTTC.

The chain links TRBV2 to TRBJ2-3; D is uncertain. Germline V lookup: CDR1 SNHLY, CDR2 FYNNEI. The CDR3 consists of 12 residues. The V end lost 5 bases, the J end lost 2 bases, and 5 bases lay between the germline ends. This CDR3 reads CASSLFTDTQYF. The CDR3 region has the DNA TGTGCCAGCAGTTTATTCACAGATACGCAGTATTTT. Full variable domain (remainder filled in from reference TRBV2 and TRBJ2-3): EPEVTQTPSHQVTQMGQEVILRCVPISNHLYFYWYRQILGQKVEFLVSFYNNEISEKSEIFDDQFSVERPDGSNFTLKIRSTKLEDSAMYFCASSLFTDTQYFGPGTRLTVL.

This clone has a single count. The chain uses TRBV5-6 and TRBJ2-7; D is possibly TRBD1 (6 bases). With 4 bases removed from V and 3 bases from J, the gap between germline ends came to 11 bases. Germline V gene sequence: CDR1 SGHDT, CDR2 YYEEEE. This CDR3 comprises 13 residues. In nucleotides, the CDR3 is TGTGCCAGCAGCCGGCCGACAGGCTACGAGCAGTACTTC. This gives the protein CASSRPTGYEQYF.

The rearrangement links TRBV3-1 (or the pseudogene TRBV3-2) to TRBJ2-1; D is uncertain. The germline V gene has CDR1 LGHDT and CDR2 YNNKEL (reference sequence). Trimming shortened V by 4 bases and J by 9 bases, and 13 bases separated the two germline ends. The CDR3 has 13 amino acids. CDR3 residues: CASSLSTFGEQFF. The CDR3 nucleotides are TGTGCCAGCAGCCTGTCTACGTTTGGTGAGCAGTTCTTC.

The rearrangement links TRBV7-3 to TRBJ2-5; 15 bases agree with TRBD2. This CDR3 is built from 16 residues. Germline lookup yields CDR1 SGHTA and CDR2 FQGTGA. Unmatched junction bases numbered 5, after V lost 5 bases and J lost 4 bases. The CDR3 sequence: CASSTQGLAGGETQYF. The CDR3 nucleotides read TGTGCCAGCAGCACCCAGGGACTAGCGGGAGGAGAGACCCAGTACTTC.

This clone came up a few times. This specimen includes other DNA sequences encoding the same CDR3. The chain joins TRBV6-5 to TRBJ1-1; 9 nucleotides line up with TRBD1. The V gene end was trimmed by 2 bases and the J gene end by 5 bases; junction bases not matched to a gene: 6. CDR1 and CDR2 from the germline V gene are MNHEY and SVGAGI. This CDR3 comprises 15 residues. The CDR3 loop reads CASSYGLTGGTEAFF. The DNA of the CDR3 is TGTGCCAGCAGTTACGGATTGACAGGGGGGACTGAAGCTTTCTTT.

The rearrangement links TRBV11-2 to TRBJ2-3; TRBD2 agrees at 8 bases. J gave up 3 bases and V 0 bases, and 8 bases lay outside the gene matches. From germline, CDR1 is SGHAT and CDR2 FQNNGV. The CDR3 runs 17 residues. The CDR3 DNA is TGTGCCAGCAGCTTAGATCGCAGTCCTAGCGGGACAGATACGCAGTATTTT. Amino acids: CASSLDRSPSGTDTQYF.

The chain recombines TRBV9 with TRBJ2-1; 7 nucleotides match TRBD2. Trimming at V came to 3 bases and at J to 4 bases, leaving 4 bases not matched to a gene. Germline-derived CDR1 and CDR2 are SGDLS and YYNGEE. This CDR3 is 14 amino acids long. CDR3 in amino acids: CASSASGGYNEQFF. CDR3 sequence (DNA): TGTGCCAGCAGCGCATCGGGAGGATACAATGAGCAGTTCTTC. Drawing the rest from reference TRBV9 and TRBJ2-1, the complete variable domain is DSGVTQTPKHLITATGQRVTLRCSPRSGDLSVYWYQQSLDQGLQFLIQYYNGEERAKGNILERFSAQQFPDLHSELNLSSLELGDSALYFCASSASGGYNEQFFGPGTRLTVL.

The chain recombines TRBV5-4 with TRBJ2-3, with D possibly being TRBD1 (6 bases). CDR3 size: 15 residues. V was cut by 0 bases and J by 0 bases, with 8 bases left in between. CDR1 and CDR2 from the germline V gene are SGHNT and YYREEE (reference sequence). The CDR3 DNA reads as TGTGCCAGCAGCTTGGGAGGGGGAAGCACAGATACGCAGTATTTT. It specifies CASSLGGGSTDTQYF.

J is TRBJ1-1 and V is TRBV7-9, with D tentatively TRBD1 (6 bases). This CDR3 has 15 amino acids. The germline V gene has CDR1 SEHNR and CDR2 FQNEAQ (reference sequence). Trimming removed 10 bases from V and 1 base from J, with 19 bases in between. CDR3 DNA sequence: TGTGCCACCAGAATGGCCACAGGGACGAACACTGAAGCTTTCTTT. It codes for CATRMATGTNTEAFF.

The chain couples TRBV11-3 to TRBJ2-2; tentative D call: TRBD2 (5 bases). The CDR3 contains 16 residues. V lost 5 bases and J 3 bases, leaving 16 bases between the germline ends. CDR1 and CDR2 (germline): SGHNT, YENEEA. The CDR3 region is CASSPGNLWDTGELFF. As DNA, the CDR3 is TGTGCCAGCAGCCCCGGGAATCTCTGGGACACCGGGGAGCTGTTTTTT. Looking up the rest from reference TRBV11-3 and TRBJ2-2 gives the full variable domain: EAGVVQSPRYKIIEKKQPVAFWCNPISGHNTLYWYLQNLGQGPELLIRYENEEAVDDSQLPKDRFSAERLKGVDSTLKIQPAELGDSAVYLCASSPGNLWDTGELFFGEGSRLTVL.

V is TRBV2 and J is TRBJ2-7, with D hard to call. The V end was cut by 8 bases, the J end by 0 bases, with 5 bases between. The germline gives CDR1 SNHLY, CDR2 FYNNEI. The CDR3 runs to 11 residues. The CDR3 here is CASYSSYEQYF. CDR3 coding DNA: TGTGCCAGCTATAGCTCCTACGAGCAGTACTTC.

This CDR3 is CASSSRTGPNTEAFF. In DNA form, the CDR3 reads TGTGCCAGCAGCTCACGGACAGGGCCGAACACTGAAGCTTTCTTT. The rearrangement uses TRBV11-2 and TRBJ1-1; TRBD1 agrees at 8 bases. This CDR3 is 15 amino acids long. Germline-derived CDR1 and CDR2 are SGHAT and FQNNGV. V lost 4 bases to trimming and J lost 1 base; unmatched junction nucleotides: 5.

The chain links TRBV12-3 or TRBV12-4 to TRBJ1-1; D is undetermined. The CDR3 sequence is 12 residues long. V shed 7 bases and J shed 6 bases, with 12 bases lying between them. The CDR3 loop reads CASISVNAEAFF. CDR3 coding DNA: TGTGCCAGCATCTCAGTGAATGCTGAAGCTTTCTTT.

The table lists this clone with a count of one. The chain uses TRBV7-9 and TRBJ1-4; no firm D call. The V end was cut by 2 bases, the J end by 8 bases, with 21 bases between. The germline CDR1 and CDR2 sequences are SEHNR and FQNEAQ (reference sequence). CDR3 length: 17 amino acids. The CDR3: CASSLHFERAVGEKLFF. As DNA, the CDR3 is TGTGCCAGCAGCTTACACTTCGAGAGGGCGGTTGGGGAAAAACTGTTTTTT.

The genes are TRBV9 and TRBJ1-2, with TRBD1 matching 8 bases. Germline CDR1 reads SGDLS; CDR2 reads YYNGEE. The CDR3 spans 13 residues. V shed 3 bases, J shed 6 bases, and the junction held 4 bases outside the gene matches. The CDR3 DNA reads TGTGCCAGCAGCGCCGGACAGGGAGATGGCTACACCTTC. Amino acid sequence: CASSAGQGDGYTF.

The rearrangement links TRBV24-1 to TRBJ1-2; D may be TRBD1 (6 bases). The CDR3 totals 12 residues. V lost 3 bases and J 9 bases, leaving 10 bases between the germline ends. The germline CDR1 and CDR2 sequences are KGHDR and SFDVKD. The CDR3 loop is CATSDQGISYTF. The DNA of the CDR3 is TGTGCCACCAGTGATCAGGGGATTAGCTACACCTTC.